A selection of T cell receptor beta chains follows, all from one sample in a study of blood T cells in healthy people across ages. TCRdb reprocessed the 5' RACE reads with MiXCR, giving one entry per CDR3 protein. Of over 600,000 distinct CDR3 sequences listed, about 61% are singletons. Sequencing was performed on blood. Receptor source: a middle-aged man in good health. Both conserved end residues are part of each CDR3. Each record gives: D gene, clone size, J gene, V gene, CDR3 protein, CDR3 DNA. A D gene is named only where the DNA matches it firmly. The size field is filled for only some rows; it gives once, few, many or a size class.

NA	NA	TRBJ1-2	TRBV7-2	CASSPANSNYGYTF	TGTGCCAGCAGCCCAGCCAACAGCAATTATGGCTACACCTTC
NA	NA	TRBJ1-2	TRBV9	CASSSPEAFNYGYTF	TGTGCCAGCAGCTCCCCCGAGGCCTTTAACTATGGCTACACCTTC
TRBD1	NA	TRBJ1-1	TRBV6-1	CASNKDREWYAFF	TGTGCCAGCAACAAAGACAGGGAGTGGTATGCTTTCTTT
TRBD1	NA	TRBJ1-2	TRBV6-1	CASSPRTGGIAYGYTF	TGTGCCAGCAGCCCAAGGACAGGGGGGATCGCCTATGGCTACACCTTC
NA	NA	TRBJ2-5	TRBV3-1	CASRPTNPEGQTQYF	TGTGCCAGCAGGCCTACGAACCCGGAGGGCCAGACCCAGTACTTC
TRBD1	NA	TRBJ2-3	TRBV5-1	CASSLDQGAPTDTQYF	TGCGCCAGCAGCTTGGATCAGGGGGCCCCCACAGATACGCAGTATTTT
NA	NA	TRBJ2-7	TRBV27	CASAPLVRTYEQYF	TGTGCCAGCGCCCCTTTGGTTCGGACCTACGAGCAGTACTTC
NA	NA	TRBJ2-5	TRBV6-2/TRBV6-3	CASSYRLAAGETQYF	TGTGCCAGCAGTTACCGTCTGGCAGCCGGAGAGACCCAGTACTTC
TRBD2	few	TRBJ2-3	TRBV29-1	CSVPIPGLASTDTQYF	TGCAGCGTTCCAATACCGGGACTAGCTAGCACAGATACGCAGTATTTT
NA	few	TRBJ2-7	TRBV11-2	CASSPHGGGLYEQYF	TGTGCCAGCAGCCCCCACGGAGGGGGGCTATACGAGCAGTACTTC
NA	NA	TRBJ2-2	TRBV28	CASSPPDDPNTGELFF	TGTGCCAGCAGTCCCCCGGACGACCCGAACACCGGGGAGCTGTTTTTT